Presented here are 15 T cell receptor beta chains from one specimen sequenced in a study of beta chain features in type 1 diabetes (dated by TCRdb to 2016 to 2019). General study outcomes and caveats: Type 1 diabetes patients showed a moderate but significant shortening of TCRB CDR3 length in all four CD4+ subsets.

The antigens for these receptors are not known. The library was built by means of the immunoSEQ multiplex PCR assay. All of the isolated RNA was reverse transcribed with the High Capacity cDNA Reverse Transcription Kit, so expressed TCRB transcripts were sequenced. TCRdb retrieved this table from immuneACCESS and kept in-frame rearrangements only. Not all clones are present; in checked studies, unresolved V genes account for under half, and no reason is known for the remainder. This sample holds under 300,000 clones; 11% to 15% were observed only once. The ten most abundant clones make up 0.015% to 0.02% of the sample. The sample consisted of naive CD4+ T cells from blood. What the cell subset or site label conveys for this sample: true naive CD4+ T cells. These receptors all come from a man younger than 45 with type 1 diabetes.

This clone has just a few counts. The chain has TRBV11-3 and TRBJ2-3, with D possibly being TRBD1 (5 bases). Germline V gives CDR1 SGHNT, CDR2 YENEEA. With 1 base removed from V and 0 bases from J, the gap between germline ends came to 8 bases. The CDR3 loop spans 15 amino acids. The CDR3 spells CASSLGGHSTDTQYF. The CDR3 region has the DNA TGTGCCAGCAGCTTAGGCGGACACAGCACAGATACGCAGTATTTT.

The chain combines TRBV7-9 with TRBJ1-3; a weak D match, TRBD1 (6 bases). The V gene lost 1 base and the J gene lost 2 bases, with 15 bases spanning the gap. Germline-derived CDR1 and CDR2 are SEHNR and FQNEAQ (reference sequence). CDR3 length equals 17 residues. The CDR3 DNA follows: TGTGCCAGCAGCTTAGGACTCCGGGGGGCAACTGGAAACACCATATATTTT. This codes for CASSLGLRGATGNTIYF.

This sequence joins TRBV18 and TRBJ2-5, with 7 bases aligning to TRBD2. V shed 0 bases and J 4 bases; nucleotides not matched to a gene: 2. The germline CDR1 and CDR2 sequences are KGHSH and LQKENI. The CDR3 is 14 amino acids. The CDR3 protein is CASSPPSSGETQYF. The CDR3 region has the DNA TGTGCCAGCTCACCACCGTCTAGCGGAGAGACCCAGTACTTC.

This chain uses TRBV9 with TRBJ1-2; TRBD1 matches at 11 bases. Looked up from germline, CDR1 is SGDLS and CDR2 is YYNGEE. The V and J ends lost 0 bases and 8 bases, in that order; junction bases with no gene match: 6. The CDR3 loop spans 15 amino acids. The CDR3 region is CASSVGGQGEAGYTF. CDR3 coding DNA: TGTGCCAGCAGCGTAGGGGGACAGGGGGAAGCCGGCTACACCTTC.

V usage is TRBV4-2 and J usage is TRBJ2-2, with 12 positions matching TRBD2. J was trimmed by 6 bases and V by 0 bases; bases with no gene match: 2. Germline-derived CDR1 and CDR2 are LGHNA and YNFKEQ. The CDR3 runs 16 residues. The CDR3 region is CASSQETSGRSGELFF. DNA for the CDR3: TGTGCCAGCAGCCAAGAAACTAGCGGGAGGTCCGGGGAGCTGTTTTTT.

This clone has just a few counts. V and J are TRBV2 and TRBJ2-1; 8 nucleotides match TRBD2. J lost 10 bases, V lost 4 bases, and 9 bases had no gene match. The germline gives CDR1 SNHLY, CDR2 FYNNEI. The CDR3 covers 14 residues. The chain's CDR3 is CASSGTARGGEQFF. The CDR3, as DNA: TGTGCCAGCAGTGGGACTGCCCGGGGGGGCGAGCAGTTCTTC.

This clone was seen more than once but under ten times. Here the CDR3 reads CALNSGTSVADTQYF. The CDR3 region has the DNA TGTGCCTTAAACTCCGGGACTAGCGTCGCAGATACGCAGTATTTT. The V and J genes are TRBV30 and TRBJ2-3, with TRBD2 matching over 10 bases. Germline CDR1 reads GTSNPN; CDR2 reads SVGIG (reference sequence). This CDR3 spans 15 amino acids. V shed 7 bases and J 4 bases; nucleotides not matched to a gene: 11.

The table lists this clone with a few counts. The J gene is TRBJ2-7, the V gene TRBV29-1, with TRBD1 identical over 11 bases. The V and J ends lost 4 bases and 5 bases, in that order; junction bases with no gene match: 4. The CDR3 sequence is 13 residues long. The germline CDR1 and CDR2 sequences are SQVTM and ANQGSEA. The CDR3 sequence is CSVVRDRGDEQYF. CDR3 nucleotide sequence: TGCAGCGTTGTCCGGGACAGGGGGGACGAGCAGTACTTC.

V usage is TRBV30 and J usage is TRBJ2-1; TRBD1 aligns across 7 bases. The germline CDR1 and CDR2 sequences are GTSNPN and SVGIG (reference sequence). This CDR3 region has 13 residues. Trimming cost V 6 bases and J 1 base; bases outside gene matches: 3. This CDR3 reads CACGTASYNEQFF. For the CDR3, the DNA is TGTGCCTGTGGGACAGCTTCCTACAATGAGCAGTTCTTC.

The chain couples TRBV19 to TRBJ1-4; D gene uncertain. The germline V gene encodes CDR1 LNHDA and CDR2 SQIVND (reference sequence). The CDR3 consists of 13 residues. Trimming left V 4 bases short and J 6 bases short, with 9 bases between. The CDR3: CASSTIPDEKLFF. In DNA, the CDR3 is TGTGCCAGTAGTACCATACCGGATGAAAAACTGTTTTTT.

A few counts support this clone. The J gene is TRBJ2-1, the V gene TRBV7-9; 7 bases match TRBD2. CDR1 and CDR2 (germline): SEHNR, FQNEAQ (reference sequence). The CDR3 sequence is 17 residues long. Losses at the gene ends were 1 base for V and 12 bases for J; bases not matched to a gene: 18. The DNA of the CDR3 is TGTGCCAGCAGCTTAGGCGGGGAGACTAGCCCAAGAACTCGGCAGTTCTTC. As protein: CASSLGGETSPRTRQFF. Full variable domain (missing parts from reference TRBV7-9 and TRBJ2-1): DTGVSQNPRHKITKRGQNVTFRCDPISEHNRLYWYRQTLGQGPEFLTYFQNEAQLEKSRLLSDRFSAERPKGSFSTLEIQRTEQGDSAMYLCASSLGGETSPRTRQFFGPGTRLTVL.

This clone was found a few times. The V call is TRBV30, the J call TRBJ2-7; the D gene is possibly TRBD1 (5 bases). This CDR3 comprises 15 residues. Between the trimmed V and J ends, which lost 1 base and 6 bases, there was a span of 19 bases. Germline V gene data show CDR1 as GTSNPN and CDR2 as SVGIG (reference sequence). The CDR3 DNA reads as TGTGCCTGGAGTGCCTCGGTAGGCAGGGTGGGCGAGCAGTACTTC. Translated: CAWSASVGRVGEQYF.

This rearrangement joins TRBV15 to TRBJ2-1; 9 bases are shared with TRBD1. The V and J ends lost 0 bases and 9 bases, in that order; junction bases with no gene match: 12. This CDR3 is 17 amino acids long. Germline CDR1 is LNHNV and CDR2 is YYDKDF (reference sequence). This CDR3 is CATSRDPSGQGLSEQFF. CDR3 nucleotides: TGTGCCACCAGCAGAGATCCCTCGGGACAGGGTTTAAGTGAGCAGTTCTTC.

The chain carries TRBV6-1 and TRBJ1-5; 8 bases agree with TRBD1. The germline V gene has CDR1 MNHNS and CDR2 SASEGT. The CDR3 runs to 13 residues. The V and J ends lost 7 bases and 5 bases, in that order; junction bases with no gene match: 4. CDR3 coding DNA: TGTGCCAGCACCGGACAGGGCGATCAGCCCCAGCATTTT. Translated, it gives CASTGQGDQPQHF.

The J gene is TRBJ1-4, the V gene TRBV23-1, with 11 bases matching TRBD1. TRBV23-1 belongs to the ORF category, with a function that is uncertain. CDR3 size: 17 residues. Trimming cost V 4 bases and J 10 bases; bases outside gene matches: 14. CDR3 nucleotide sequence: TGCGCCAGCAGTCCCGATTTGGGGACAGGGGGATTTGGAAAACTGTTTTTT. Translated: CASSPDLGTGGFGKLFF.